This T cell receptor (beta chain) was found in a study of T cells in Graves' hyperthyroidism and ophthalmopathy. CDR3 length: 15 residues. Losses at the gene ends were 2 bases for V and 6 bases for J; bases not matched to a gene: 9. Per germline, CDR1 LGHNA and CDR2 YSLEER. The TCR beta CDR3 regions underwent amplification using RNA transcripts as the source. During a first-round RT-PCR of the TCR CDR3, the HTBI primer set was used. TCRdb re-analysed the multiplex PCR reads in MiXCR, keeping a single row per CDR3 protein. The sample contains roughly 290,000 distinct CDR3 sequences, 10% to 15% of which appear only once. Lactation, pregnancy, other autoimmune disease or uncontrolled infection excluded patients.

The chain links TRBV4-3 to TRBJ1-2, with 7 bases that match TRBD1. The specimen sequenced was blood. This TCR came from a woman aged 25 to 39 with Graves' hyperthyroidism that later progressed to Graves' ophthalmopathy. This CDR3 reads CASSQSLQGMDGYTF. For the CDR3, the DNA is TGCGCCAGCAGCCAATCGTTACAGGGGATGGATGGCTACACCTTC.